What follows describes a single TCR beta chain. Antigen: not known. V lost 0 bases and J 2 bases, leaving 7 bases between the germline ends. The CDR3 has 14 residues. CDR1 and CDR2 (germline): MGHRA, YSYEKL. Repertoires were generated with immunoSEQ multiplex PCR, while TCRdb's copy carries only in-frame clones and drops some. The table lists about 120,000 clones, less than 95% of them singletons. The data belong to a study of graft-versus-host responses after intestinal transplantation. The specimen comprised unstimulated CD4+ T cells sorted from spleen or lymph node cells, sampled before intestinal transplant. This chain uses TRBV4-1 with TRBJ1-1; a possible D gene is TRBD1 (5 bases). This TCR came from a human donor who received an intestinal transplant. As DNA, the CDR3 is TGCGCCAGCAGCCAAGATAGGGGAAACACTGAAGCTTTCTTT. Its translation is CASSQDRGNTEAFF.